The 5 T cell receptor beta chains below all came from one sample that was sequenced in a study of beta chain features in type 1 diabetes. Sequencing targeted expressed TCRB transcripts, as all isolated RNA had been reverse transcribed. Data came from immunoSEQ multiplex PCR; TCRdb stores just in-frame clones and leaves some out. The profile shows roughly 230,000 clones, 9.6% of them singletons. The sequenced sample was naive CD4+ T cells from blood. These receptors were taken from a woman aged 18 to 35 in good health.

In this sample, this clone turned up a few times. The chain recombines TRBV4-2 with TRBJ2-1; TRBD2 agrees at 8 bases. The CDR3 consists of 16 residues. The germline CDR1 and CDR2 sequences are LGHNA and YNFKEQ. V was clipped by 4 bases and J by 7 bases; unmatched bases: 12. The CDR3 bases are TGTGCCAGCAGCCGGCTGCAGGGGCGGGGGGTTAATGAGCAGTTCTTC. Residues: CASSRLQGRGVNEQFF.

This chain links TRBV28 with TRBJ2-2; D is perhaps TRBD2 (6 bases). The germline V gene has CDR1 MDHEN and CDR2 SYDVKM. This CDR3 is built from 16 residues. V lost 5 bases and J 1 base, leaving 14 bases between the germline ends. CDR3 in amino acids: CASSPGDTRNTGELFF. CDR3 coding DNA: TGTGCCAGCAGTCCGGGAGACACGCGGAACACCGGGGAGCTGTTTTTT.

The V gene is TRBV30, the J gene TRBJ1-5, with D perhaps TRBD1 (5 bases). V gave up 2 bases and J gave up 3 bases, with 11 bases separating them. This CDR3 is 14 amino acids long. Germline CDR1 GTSNPN, CDR2 SVGIG (reference sequence). In nucleotides, the CDR3 is TGTGCCTGGAGTCCCCGGGGGGACAATCAGCCCCAGCATTTT. Translated, it gives CAWSPRGDNQPQHF.

The rearrangement joins TRBV6-5 to TRBJ1-5; D possibly corresponds to TRBD1 (5 bases). Germline-derived CDR1 and CDR2 are MNHEY and SVGAGI. The V end was cut by 6 bases, the J end by 2 bases, with 14 bases between. The CDR3 covers 15 residues. CDR3 DNA sequence: TGTGCCAGCAGAACAGTCTCCAGGGGCAATCAGCCCCAGCATTTT. It translates to CASRTVSRGNQPQHF.

The chain uses TRBV11-2 and TRBJ1-1; no firm D call. Between the trimmed V and J ends, which lost 2 bases and 6 bases, there was a span of 7 bases. This CDR3 has 12 amino acids. Germline CDR1 reads SGHAT; CDR2 reads FQNNGV. The CDR3 region is CASSLRLAEAFF. DNA for the CDR3: TGTGCCAGCAGCTTACGTTTAGCTGAAGCTTTCTTT.